The 13 T cell receptor beta chains given below trace back to one sample, sequenced in a study of a mutant IDH1 vaccine in newly diagnosed glioma. Time point reported: week 5, during vaccination. A 20-mer mutant IDH1 peptide at 300 ug was injected subcutaneously with topical imiquimod. Data came from immunoSEQ multiplex PCR; TCRdb stores just in-frame clones and leaves some out. The sample has around 52,000 clones; around 80% are singletons. These receptors lack a known antigen. The source material was PBMCs, sampled from a glioma patient whose treatment included an IDH1 peptide vaccine. Receptors were obtained from a woman aged 40 to 55 with glioma.

V is TRBV4-1 and J is TRBJ2-4, with 8 bases that match TRBD1. Trimming at V came to 2 bases and at J to 6 bases, leaving 6 bases not matched to a gene. This CDR3 is built from 15 residues. CDR1 and CDR2 from the germline V gene are MGHRA and YSYEKL. For the CDR3, the DNA is TGCGCCAGCAGCCAAACAAGGACAGGGTCAAACATTCAGTACTTC. Protein product: CASSQTRTGSNIQYF.

This rearrangement joins TRBV7-2 to TRBJ1-6; 8 nucleotides align to TRBD1. Germline loops: CDR1 SGHTA, CDR2 FQGNSA. The CDR3 runs 16 residues. V gave up 5 bases and J gave up 5 bases; unmatched junction bases: 8. CDR3 sequence (DNA): TGTGCCAGCAGCCTAGGACAGGGTGGGAATAATTCACCCCTCCACTTT. Translating gives CASSLGQGGNNSPLHF.

The chain recombines TRBV5-5 with TRBJ1-2; TRBD1 matches at 9 bases. CDR1 and CDR2 (germline): SGHKS, YYEKEE (reference sequence). This CDR3 has 15 amino acids. V lost 4 bases and J lost 5; bases outside the gene matches: 9. DNA for the CDR3: TGTGCCAGCAGCCCCGACAGGGGGATGGGTTATGGCTACACCTTC. This sequence encodes CASSPDRGMGYGYTF.

This clone has a handful of counts. The V and J genes are TRBV11-2 and TRBJ1-1; possible D gene TRBD1, 5 bases. This CDR3 has 15 amino acids. Germline values: CDR1 SGHAT, CDR2 FQNNGV. Trimming pared 5 bases from V and 3 bases from J, leaving 16 bases between. The CDR3 here is CASSPAGREYTEAFF. The CDR3 DNA reads TGTGCCAGCAGCCCAGCGGGCAGGGAGTACACTGAAGCTTTCTTT.

This clone showed up just a few times. The V gene is TRBV2, the J gene TRBJ2-7; D is possibly TRBD1 or TRBD2 (6 bases each). This CDR3 is 14 amino acids long. Germline V lookup: CDR1 SNHLY, CDR2 FYNNEI. Trimming removed 7 bases from V and 2 bases from J, with 15 bases in between. The CDR3 here is CASNAGTQAYEQYF. CDR3 nucleotide sequence: TGTGCCAGCAATGCGGGGACACAAGCCTACGAGCAGTACTTC.

The CDR3 protein is CASLTNNYGYTF. The DNA for the CDR3 is TGTGCCAGCTTGACCAATAACTATGGCTACACCTTC. The chain is built from TRBV7-9 and TRBJ1-2; D uncertain. With 8 bases removed from V and 1 base from J, the gap between germline ends came to 8 bases. The V gene's germline CDR1 is SEHNR and CDR2 FQNEAQ (reference sequence). CDR3 length: 12 residues.

The chain combines TRBV2 with TRBJ2-7; 9 bases fit TRBD1. J was trimmed by 3 bases and V by 10 bases; bases with no gene match: 22. This CDR3 is built from 18 residues. Germline V lookup: CDR1 SNHLY, CDR2 FYNNEI. In DNA, the CDR3 is TGTGCCATCTCAATTTTTTTCCGCCGGGACAGGGCAAACTACGAGCAGTACTTC. Protein sequence: CAISIFFRRDRANYEQYF.

The gene calls are TRBV19 and TRBJ1-1, with D unresolved. Germline loops: CDR1 LNHDA, CDR2 SQIVND (reference sequence). Trimming stripped 9 bases from V and 1 base from J, with 21 bases between. CDR3 length: 16 residues. The CDR3 DNA reads TGTGCCAGCACCTTCTCCCAGTGGGTCGAGAACACTGAAGCTTTCTTT. Its translation: CASTFSQWVENTEAFF.

For this clone: The germline gene is not matched at one end of the junction; a read error may be the cause. This chain joins TRBV5-5 and TRBJ1-1; 8 positions agree with TRBD1. The CDR3 is 19 residues long. In germline, CDR1 is SGHKS, CDR2 YYEKEE (reference sequence). The CDR3 DNA sequence: TGTGCCAGCAGTTTGGGGGGAGGGACAGGAAGGCGAGGGAACACTGAAGCTTTCTTT. As protein: CASSLGGGTGRRGNTEAFF.

This rearrangement joins TRBV12-5 to TRBJ1-4; D perhaps matches TRBD1 (5 bases). The CDR3 consists of 14 residues. Per germline, CDR1 LGHNT and CDR2 FRNRAP. V shed 1 base and J shed 7 bases, with 10 bases lying between them. In DNA form, the CDR3 reads TGTGCTAGTGGTTTGGACAGGACGGGTGAAAAACTGTTTTTT. Protein sequence: CASGLDRTGEKLFF.

The gene calls are TRBV10-3 and TRBJ1-3, with D tentatively TRBD1 (6 bases). Trimming took off 0 bases at V and 1 base at J, with 13 bases between the two ends. Germline-derived CDR1 and CDR2 are ENHRY and SYGVKD. The CDR3 runs to 17 residues. CDR3 sequence (DNA): TGTGCCATCAGTGAGTCGAGAACAGGGCGATCTGGAAACACCATATATTTT. It is translated as CAISESRTGRSGNTIYF.

The chain employs TRBV2 and TRBJ1-2; 7 nucleotides align to TRBD1. After removal of 0 bases from V and 8 bases from J, the junction contained 9 bases not matched to a gene. Germline V gene data show CDR1 as SNHLY and CDR2 as FYNNEI. This CDR3 region has 15 residues. CDR3 nucleotides: TGTGCCAGCAGTGAAGCACGACAGGGAACGGGAGGCTACACCTTC. Translated, it gives CASSEARQGTGGYTF.

In this sample, this clone turned up once. V usage is TRBV7-9 and J usage is TRBJ2-7, with a weak D call TRBD1 (5 bases). V was pared by 4 bases and J by 2 bases, with 9 bases between. Germline V gives CDR1 SEHNR, CDR2 FQNEAQ (reference sequence). This CDR3 has 13 residues. In DNA form, the CDR3 reads TGTGCCAGCAGCTCCTTAGGGGCCTACGAGCAGTACTTC. Protein product: CASSSLGAYEQYF.